This is a list of T cell receptor beta chains from one sample in a study of blood T cells in healthy people across ages. TCRdb re-called the 5' RACE reads with MiXCR, one entry per CDR3 protein. The table includes 1,500,000 or so distinct CDR3 sequences, about 45% detected once. Sequencing was carried out using blood. All receptors come from a woman younger than 35 in good health. The conserved cysteine and the conserved F or W are not part of the CDR3 here. Each record gives: J gene, V gene, clone size, CDR3 protein. Only part of the rows carry a size: once, few, many, or a class if the clone is expanded.

j_gene: TRBJ2-1
v_gene: TRBV12-5
abundance: NA
CDR3aa: ASGLDVDSREQF

j_gene: TRBJ2-3
v_gene: TRBV10-1
abundance: NA
CDR3aa: ASSDTISDTQY

j_gene: TRBJ2-7
v_gene: TRBV7-9
abundance: few
CDR3aa: ASSLATGMILYEQY

j_gene: TRBJ2-7
v_gene: TRBV7-2
abundance: many
CDR3aa: ASSFLGSEQY

j_gene: TRBJ1-2
v_gene: TRBV6-2/TRBV6-3
abundance: NA
CDR3aa: ASSDEGINGYT

j_gene: TRBJ2-5
v_gene: TRBV29-1
abundance: NA
CDR3aa: SVERRDQYQETQY

j_gene: TRBJ2-1
v_gene: TRBV7-9
abundance: NA
CDR3aa: ASSFEGRSSF

j_gene: TRBJ2-1
v_gene: TRBV29-1
abundance: few
CDR3aa: SVVRASGRASYNEQF

j_gene: TRBJ1-1
v_gene: TRBV7-9
abundance: NA
CDR3aa: ASSFNRGPGGDGAF

j_gene: TRBJ2-3
v_gene: TRBV7-9
abundance: NA
CDR3aa: ASSLPSNLGAVTDTQY

j_gene: TRBJ1-5
v_gene: TRBV27
abundance: NA
CDR3aa: ASSLRGGPQPQH

j_gene: TRBJ2-5
v_gene: TRBV7-9
abundance: NA
CDR3aa: ASSFGTEETQY

j_gene: TRBJ1-1
v_gene: TRBV12-3/TRBV12-4
abundance: NA
CDR3aa: ASEGTAHTEAF

j_gene: TRBJ1-2
v_gene: TRBV6-5
abundance: few
CDR3aa: ASSAKEGWNGYT

j_gene: TRBJ2-3
v_gene: TRBV12-3/TRBV12-4
abundance: few
CDR3aa: ASSPHRGEDTQY

j_gene: TRBJ2-7
v_gene: TRBV5-6
abundance: few
CDR3aa: ASTSGQGYSYEQY

j_gene: TRBJ1-2
v_gene: TRBV20-1
abundance: once
CDR3aa: SAPPRGYTVYGYT

j_gene: TRBJ2-5
v_gene: TRBV9
abundance: few
CDR3aa: ASSVAATLGNEQY

j_gene: TRBJ2-4
v_gene: TRBV7-7
abundance: few
CDR3aa: ASSLALGSIQY

j_gene: TRBJ2-1
v_gene: TRBV20-1
abundance: many
CDR3aa: SASPLAGAYNEQF

j_gene: TRBJ1-5
v_gene: TRBV6-2/TRBV6-3
abundance: once
CDR3aa: ASSYSVGEQPQH

j_gene: TRBJ2-2
v_gene: TRBV20-1
abundance: NA
CDR3aa: SARARAGFGELF

j_gene: TRBJ2-7
v_gene: TRBV9
abundance: NA
CDR3aa: ASSGLTGLGAGEQY

j_gene: TRBJ2-1
v_gene: TRBV10-3
abundance: NA
CDR3aa: ATSRRGRETQF

j_gene: TRBJ1-5
v_gene: TRBV6-5
abundance: NA
CDR3aa: ASSARYNQPQH

j_gene: TRBJ2-1
v_gene: TRBV15
abundance: NA
CDR3aa: ATSQPGRNEQF

j_gene: TRBJ2-7
v_gene: TRBV20-1
abundance: few
CDR3aa: SAVAGLGHYEQY

j_gene: TRBJ2-1
v_gene: TRBV5-4
abundance: few
CDR3aa: ASSPVDSYNEQF

j_gene: TRBJ2-6
v_gene: TRBV10-3
abundance: many
CDR3aa: AISESIGSGANVLT

j_gene: TRBJ2-7
v_gene: TRBV20-1
abundance: few
CDR3aa: SARAGTSYSYEQY

j_gene: TRBJ2-3
v_gene: TRBV7-8
abundance: NA
CDR3aa: ASSLVTTGDTQY

j_gene: TRBJ2-7
v_gene: TRBV7-2
abundance: many
CDR3aa: ASSNSRMEQY

j_gene: TRBJ1-6
v_gene: TRBV20-1
abundance: NA
CDR3aa: SAGPGGGTLH

j_gene: TRBJ1-5
v_gene: TRBV4-3
abundance: NA
CDR3aa: ASSRTGANQPQH

j_gene: TRBJ2-5
v_gene: TRBV12-3/TRBV12-4
abundance: NA
CDR3aa: ASSVQAGQETQY

j_gene: TRBJ2-1
v_gene: TRBV18
abundance: few
CDR3aa: ASSPPAAGSNEQF

j_gene: TRBJ1-5
v_gene: TRBV6-2/TRBV6-3
abundance: few
CDR3aa: ASSYGGSGQPQH

j_gene: TRBJ2-3
v_gene: TRBV29-1
abundance: NA
CDR3aa: GSIGGHTSTDTQY

j_gene: TRBJ2-3
v_gene: TRBV29-1
abundance: many
CDR3aa: SVWTGVDTQY

j_gene: TRBJ2-7
v_gene: TRBV7-9
abundance: once
CDR3aa: ATIWGQVNNEQY

j_gene: TRBJ1-2
v_gene: TRBV15
abundance: NA
CDR3aa: ATSRDSADYGYT

j_gene: TRBJ1-2
v_gene: TRBV25-1
abundance: NA
CDR3aa: ASSELATVAGYT

j_gene: TRBJ2-5
v_gene: TRBV7-2
abundance: NA
CDR3aa: ASSLLNRGLRRETQY

j_gene: TRBJ1-3
v_gene: TRBV4-1
abundance: NA
CDR3aa: ASSQDPRPSAGNTIY